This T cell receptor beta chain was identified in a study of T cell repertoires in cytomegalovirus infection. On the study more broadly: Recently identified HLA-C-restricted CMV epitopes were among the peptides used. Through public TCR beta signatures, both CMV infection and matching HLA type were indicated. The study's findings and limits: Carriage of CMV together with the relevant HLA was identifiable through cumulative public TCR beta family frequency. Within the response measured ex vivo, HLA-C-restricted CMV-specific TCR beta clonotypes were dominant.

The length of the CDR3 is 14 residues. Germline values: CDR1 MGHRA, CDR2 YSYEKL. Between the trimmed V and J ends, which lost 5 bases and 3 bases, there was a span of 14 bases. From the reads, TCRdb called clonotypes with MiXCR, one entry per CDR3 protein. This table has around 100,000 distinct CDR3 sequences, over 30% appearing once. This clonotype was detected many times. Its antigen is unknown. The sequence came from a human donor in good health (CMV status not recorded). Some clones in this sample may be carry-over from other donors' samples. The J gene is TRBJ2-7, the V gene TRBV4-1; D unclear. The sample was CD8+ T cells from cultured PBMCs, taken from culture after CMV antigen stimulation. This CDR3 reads CASSKSDTNYEQYF. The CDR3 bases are TGCGCCAGCAGCAAATCCGACACAAACTACGAGCAGTACTTC.